This T cell receptor (beta chain) appears in the sequencing data of a study of shared clonotypes between healthy human individuals. Looking at the study overall: Three plates were used per donor for CD4 naive, three for CD4 memory, two for CD8 naive and one for CD8 memory. The study's findings and limits: Rarefaction indicated that sorted-subset sequencing remained incomplete although depth was large.

Comment on this clone: No antigen is known for it.

Trimming shortened V by 7 bases and J by 8 bases, and 20 bases separated the two germline ends. CDR1 MNHEY and CDR2 SVGAGI come from the germline V gene. CDR3 length: 14 amino acids. The assay was immunoSEQ multiplex PCR, and TCRdb's table has in-frame clones only and misses some. The sample yields 170,000 or so clones, 66% seen once. V is TRBV6-5 and J is TRBJ1-2, with TRBD1 as a possible D gene (6 bases). The sample comprised memory CD4+ T cells sorted from blood. Stated subset: CD45RA-negative fraction. The TCR originated in a man in his thirties or forties in good health. The DNA for the CDR3 is TGTGCCAGCAATCAACGGCGGGGGGCTGAAGGCTACACCTTC. Translation gives CASNQRRGAEGYTF.